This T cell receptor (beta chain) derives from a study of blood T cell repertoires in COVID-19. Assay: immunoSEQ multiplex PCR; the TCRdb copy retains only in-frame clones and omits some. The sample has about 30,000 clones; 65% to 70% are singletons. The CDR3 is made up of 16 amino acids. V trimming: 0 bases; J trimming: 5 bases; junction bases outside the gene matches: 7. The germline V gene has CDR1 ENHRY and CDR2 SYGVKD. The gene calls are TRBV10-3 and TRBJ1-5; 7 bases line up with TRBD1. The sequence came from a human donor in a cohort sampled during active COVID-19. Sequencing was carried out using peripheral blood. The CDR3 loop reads CAISESKQGTYQPQHF. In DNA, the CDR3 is TGTGCCATCAGTGAGTCAAAACAGGGGACCTATCAGCCCCAGCATTTT.